The source of this TCR beta chain is a study of blood T cells in healthy people across ages. This CDR3 region has 15 residues. Germline values: CDR1 LGHNA, CDR2 YSLEER. A J-beta primer mix and a sample-barcoded 5' primer were used in a second PCR of about 7 to 12 cycles. TCRdb recomputed calls from the 5' RACE reads with MiXCR, one row per CDR3 protein. The sample contains around 520,000 distinct CDR3 sequences, around a quarter of which appear only once. Study-wide results and limits: Both higher diversity and more naive CD4+ cells marked long-lived donors when set against aged donors.

This clonotype was observed a few times. What it binds is not known. This same sample was also part of a study on T cells of mothers and their children. That study reports: A few healthy Caucasian mothers, along with their six children, were the donors. Biologically related mothers and children overlapped slightly more than unrelated pairs, a non-significant difference.

V and J are TRBV4-3 and TRBJ2-5; 11 bases align to TRBD2. The DNA end is more similar to TRBJ2-1, so the J call may be wrong. This receptor was taken from a boy aged 2 to 9 in good health. The sample consisted of blood. The chain's CDR3 is CASSQATSGETGQFF. CDR3 nucleotide sequence: TGCGCCAGCAGCCAAGCGACTAGCGGGGAAACCGGGCAGTTCTTC.